This T cell receptor (beta chain) stems from a study of identical twins. This clonotype was found a few times. Its matching antigen is unknown. Findings and caveats of the study: The study reached conclusions through statistical analysis that was cross-sectional, not following the same donors. The study found excess low generation probability among twin-shared out-of-frame alpha sequences.

Trimming left V 4 bases short and J 6 bases short, with 13 bases between. The CDR3 is 14 residues long. CDR1 is SEHNR, CDR2 FQNEAQ, per germline (reference sequence). cDNA molecules carried unique molecular identifiers, and template switching added a universal primer site. Via MiXCR, TCRdb re-called the 5' RACE reads, giving one row per CDR3 protein. Among fewer than 650,000 distinct CDR3 sequences listed, about 7% were seen once. This sample also appeared in a second study, on yellow fever vaccine responses in identical twins.

Sequencing was done on a sample of PBMCs. The genes are TRBV7-9 and TRBJ2-1; maybe TRBD1 (7 bases). The TCR sequence derives from a woman between 18 and 29 years old in good health. CDR3 loop: CASSSGGLSNEQFF. In DNA form, the CDR3 reads TGTGCCAGCAGCTCAGGGGGGTTGAGCAATGAGCAGTTCTTC.